This TCR beta chain was recovered during a study of graft-versus-host responses after intestinal transplantation. Study-wide background: Transplantation in recipients was multivisceral, liver-intestinal, or isolated intestinal.

Sequencing used immunoSEQ multiplex PCR; TCRdb keeps in-frame clones, though not all of them. The profile covers about 50,000 clones, with around nine tenths appearing a single time and approximately 2.7% taken by the ten largest. In the case of this clone: The antigen is not known. The same CDR3 can be traced to other DNA sequences in this sample.

V lost 0 bases and J lost 0, with 8 bases in between. This CDR3 is built from 15 residues. The germline V gene encodes CDR1 SGHNT and CDR2 YYREEE (reference sequence). Study-level points and caveats: Detected in recipient marrow were GvH clones, some of which were first observed in ileum or blood. Among circulating GvH clones, peak levels were associated with early post-transplant declines in HvG clones. Allograft clonal ratios (graft-versus-host to host-versus-graft) were high in patients who had graft-donor T cell macrochimerism.

The source of this sequence is a human donor who was the organ donor for an intestinal transplant. The sequencing used unstimulated CD4+ T cells sorted from spleen or lymph node cells, collected before transplant. This rearrangement joins TRBV5-4 to TRBJ2-3, with D perhaps assigned TRBD1 or TRBD2 (5 bases each). The CDR3: CASSLAGPSTDTQYF. The CDR3 nucleotides are TGTGCCAGCAGCTTGGCGGGACCAAGCACAGATACGCAGTATTTT.